These 32 T cell receptor beta chains came from one sample sequenced in a study of response to subunit inactivated influenza vaccine. TCRdb independently ran MiXCR on the RT-PCR reads; one entry per CDR3 protein. The profile shows over 650,000 distinct CDR3 sequences, about a fifth of them singletons. The input for sequencing was PBMCs from blood, taken 5 days after vaccination. Receptor source: a man aged 50 to 59 who received an inactivated influenza vaccine.

To note about this clonotype: The germline gene is not matched at one end of the junction; a read error may be the cause. The rearrangement links TRBV7-6 to TRBJ2-5; 9 bases match TRBD1. CDR1 and CDR2 from the germline V gene are SGHVS and FNYEAQ. The CDR3 runs to 16 residues. In DNA, the CDR3 is TGTGCCAGCAACTTACCCGCCGACAGGGGGTATGAGACCCAGTACTTC. Its translation: CASNLPADRGYETQYF.

This clonotype was seen many times. The V gene is TRBV5-1, the J gene TRBJ2-7, with D perhaps matching TRBD2 (6 bases). The CDR3 has 16 amino acids. V gave up 4 bases and J gave up 5 bases, with 22 bases separating them. Germline V gene data show CDR1 as SGHRS and CDR2 as YFSETQ. The CDR3 loop reads CASSPRPRGSVNEQYF. CDR3 sequence (DNA): TGCGCCAGCAGCCCAAGGCCCCGGGGGTCTGTCAACGAGCAGTACTTC.

Only a few counts were recorded for this clonotype. The V call is TRBV5-1, the J call TRBJ2-7; 7 bases fit TRBD1. After removal of 2 bases from V and 7 bases from J, the junction contained 9 bases not matched to a gene. This CDR3 is 14 amino acids long. In germline, CDR1 is SGHRS, CDR2 YFSETQ. The CDR3 region has the DNA TGCGCCAGCAGCTTTGACAGGGAAGGGCGAGAGCAGTACTTC. Translating it yields CASSFDREGREQYF. The full variable domain, its missing parts supplied by reference TRBV5-1 and TRBJ2-7, is KAGVTQTPRYLIKTRGQQVTLSCSPISGHRSVSWYQQTPGQGLQFLFEYFSETQRNKGNFPGRFSGRQFSNSRSEMNVSTLELGDSALYLCASSFDREGREQYFGPGTRLTVT.

This clonotype has ten or more counts. V gene TRBV5-1 combines with J gene TRBJ2-3, with 12 bases matching TRBD2. The CDR3 spans 19 residues. Germline V gene lookup returns CDR1 SGHRS and CDR2 YFSETQ. The junction had 8 bases not matched to a gene; V was cut back by 0 bases and J by 0 bases. The CDR3 region has the DNA TGCGCCAGCAGCTTGGGATGGACTAGCGGGATTAGTAGCACAGATACGCAGTATTTT. Translation: CASSLGWTSGISSTDTQYF.

This clonotype was detected only a few times. The chain recombines TRBV20-1 with TRBJ1-5; 7 bases align to TRBD1. The J segment lost 2 bases and the V segment lost 5 bases, leaving 6 bases of the junction unmatched. The length of the CDR3 is 14 residues. Germline assignment: CDR1 DFQATT and CDR2 SNEGSKA (reference sequence). The DNA of the CDR3 is TGCAGTGCTTTTCCCGGGACAGGCAATCAGCCCCAGCATTTT. This codes for CSAFPGTGNQPQHF.

This sequence joins TRBV12-3 or TRBV12-4 and TRBJ1-1; a weak D match, TRBD1 (5 bases). Trimming cost V 0 bases and J 11 bases, with 10 bases left between them. The CDR3 length is 12 residues. The CDR3 DNA reads TGTGCCAGCAGTTTAGCAGTAGGGGAGGCTTTCTTT. As protein: CASSLAVGEAFF.

V and J are TRBV5-1 and TRBJ2-3, with D unresolved. Germline-derived CDR1 and CDR2 are SGHRS and YFSETQ. The CDR3 totals 13 residues. V was trimmed by 4 bases and J by 6 bases, leaving 12 bases between them. The CDR3, as DNA: TGCGCCAGCAGCCGGAATCGGGTGGATACGCAGTATTTT. Its translation: CASSRNRVDTQYF.

This clonotype was picked up a small number of times. The V and J genes are TRBV5-1 and TRBJ2-7; D not resolved. Germline loops: CDR1 SGHRS, CDR2 YFSETQ. The CDR3 has 14 residues. The V end was cut by 4 bases, the J end by 2 bases, with 13 bases between. CDR3 residues: CASSDPSSTYEQYF. The DNA of the CDR3 is TGCGCCAGCAGCGATCCCAGTTCCACCTACGAGCAGTACTTC.

This clonotype occurred a few times. The chain links TRBV7-2 to TRBJ2-7; D perhaps matches TRBD1 (6 bases). Germline V CDR1 and CDR2: SGHTA, FQGNSA. V was cut by 3 bases and J by 3 bases, with 12 bases left in between. This CDR3 has 14 amino acids. The CDR3 bases are TGTGCCAGCAGCTTCTCGACAGGAGACTACGAGCAGTACTTC. Protein sequence: CASSFSTGDYEQYF.

This clonotype was picked up a small number of times. This chain joins TRBV27 and TRBJ2-7; TRBD1 matches 10 bases. Germline assignment: CDR1 MNHEY and CDR2 SMNVEV (reference sequence). The CDR3 contains 17 residues. The J segment lost 3 bases and the V segment lost 3 bases, leaving 11 bases of the junction unmatched. This CDR3 reads CASSFLTSGTGVYEQYF. Written as DNA, the CDR3 is TGTGCCAGCAGTTTTCTCACCTCAGGGACAGGGGTCTACGAGCAGTACTTC.

The rearrangement joins TRBV3-1 to TRBJ2-7, with TRBD1 as a possible D gene (7 bases). V was trimmed by 5 bases and J by 4 bases, leaving 21 bases between them. The germline CDR1 and CDR2 sequences are LGHDT and YNNKEL (reference sequence). The length of the CDR3 is 16 residues. The CDR3 DNA reads as TGTGCCAGCAGCTCAAGATGGCCCAGGGGGGAATACGAGCAGTACTTC. Residues: CASSSRWPRGEYEQYF.

The V gene is TRBV5-1, the J gene TRBJ2-7, with TRBD1 matching 10 bases. The CDR3 has 16 residues. From germline, CDR1 is SGHRS and CDR2 YFSETQ. The trim removed 4 bases at V and 5 bases at J, leaving 12 bases unmatched. CDR3 sequence reads: CASSRSSDRGVDEQYF. CDR3 sequence (DNA): TGCGCCAGCAGCCGTAGCTCGGACAGGGGGGTGGACGAGCAGTACTTC.

This chain uses TRBV12-3 or TRBV12-4 with TRBJ2-2, with 8 positions matching TRBD1. V was clipped by 5 bases and J by 6 bases; unmatched bases: 8. The CDR3 is 15 amino acids. The CDR3 region has the DNA TGTGCCAGCAGTCTACTCGGACAGGGCGCCGGGGAGCTGTTTTTT. Its protein product is CASSLLGQGAGELFF.

The chain recombines TRBV12-3 or TRBV12-4 with TRBJ1-1; D ambiguous. This CDR3 has 13 residues. The V and J ends lost 6 bases and 4 bases respectively, with 12 bases between them. The CDR3 reads CASSSIGGTEAFF. DNA for the CDR3: TGTGCCAGCAGCTCGATAGGTGGCACTGAAGCTTTCTTT.

V and J are TRBV7-2 and TRBJ2-5, with a possible D match to TRBD2 (5 bases). In germline, CDR1 is SGHTA, CDR2 FQGNSA. This CDR3 is built from 13 residues. V was cut by 9 bases and J by 1 base, with 12 bases left in between. In DNA form, the CDR3 reads TGTGCCAGTACTCGAGGGTCCCAAGAGACCCAGTACTTC. It yields the protein CASTRGSQETQYF.

This clonotype turned up a few times. The chain combines TRBV7-9 with TRBJ2-7; TRBD2 agrees at 13 bases. V gave up 5 bases and J gave up 5 bases; unmatched junction bases: 6. This CDR3 comprises 15 residues. Germline CDR1 SEHNR, CDR2 FQNEAQ (reference sequence). In DNA form, the CDR3 reads TGTGCCAGCAGCATCGGGACTAGCGGGACCGACGAGCAGTACTTC. Translated, it gives CASSIGTSGTDEQYF.

This clonotype was seen a few times. This chain links TRBV20-1 with TRBJ2-1; 10 bases match TRBD2. Losses at the gene ends were 2 bases for V and 6 bases for J; bases not matched to a gene: 16. Germline assignment: CDR1 DFQATT and CDR2 SNEGSKA (reference sequence). This CDR3 is 18 amino acids long. The CDR3 sequence: CSARSLSSGGAHANEQFF. DNA for the CDR3: TGCAGTGCTAGATCCCTTTCTAGCGGGGGCGCCCACGCCAATGAGCAGTTCTTC.

Only a few counts were recorded for this clonotype. CDR3 loop: CASSDRDSSTDTQYF. CDR3 nucleotides: TGTGCCAGCAGCGACCGGGACTCCAGCACAGATACGCAGTATTTT. The V call is TRBV4-2, the J call TRBJ2-3; perhaps TRBD2 as D (6 bases). This CDR3 region has 15 residues. The V end was cut by 5 bases, the J end by 0 bases, with 12 bases between. Per germline, CDR1 LGHNA and CDR2 YNFKEQ.

The chain has TRBV6-1 and TRBJ2-5; TRBD2 matches 10 bases. This CDR3 spans 17 amino acids. Germline V lookup: CDR1 MNHNS, CDR2 SASEGT. J was trimmed by 2 bases and V by 6 bases; bases with no gene match: 12. CDR3 bases: TGTGCCAGCAGACGCTTTTCCCGGACTAGCGGACAAGAGACCCAGTACTTC. Its protein product is CASRRFSRTSGQETQYF.

This clonotype was counted only a few times. The genes are TRBV5-1 and TRBJ2-1; the D gene is possibly TRBD2 (6 bases). CDR3 size: 15 residues. Germline values: CDR1 SGHRS, CDR2 YFSETQ. Trimming pared 1 base from V and 8 bases from J, leaving 16 bases between. CDR3 sequence: CASSLLGGHGDEQFF. The CDR3 nucleotides are TGCGCCAGCAGCTTGTTGGGGGGTCACGGCGATGAGCAGTTCTTC.

This chain connects TRBV7-9 to TRBJ2-1; TRBD2 agrees at 14 bases. The germline V gene encodes CDR1 SEHNR and CDR2 FQNEAQ (reference sequence). V trimming: 4 bases; J trimming: 5 bases; junction bases outside the gene matches: 4. The CDR3 extends over 16 amino acids. The CDR3 DNA follows: TGTGCCAGCAGCTCCCGACTAGCGGGAGGGCACAATGAGCAGTTCTTC. It translates to CASSSRLAGGHNEQFF.

This clonotype was detected only once. This chain links TRBV7-9 with TRBJ2-5; TRBD2 matches 9 bases. CDR3 size: 17 residues. V shed 2 bases, J shed 2 bases, and the junction held 9 bases outside the gene matches. Germline CDR1 reads SEHNR; CDR2 reads FQNEAQ (reference sequence). The CDR3 here is CASSLSPPREGQETQYF. The CDR3 bases are TGTGCCAGCAGCTTAAGTCCCCCGCGGGAGGGACAAGAGACCCAGTACTTC.

The gene calls are TRBV7-2 and TRBJ2-1; D unclear. V was clipped by 0 bases and J by 6 bases, with 9 bases between them. The CDR3 spans 14 residues. The germline V gene encodes CDR1 SGHTA and CDR2 FQGNSA. CDR3 region: CASSLAWDPNEQFF. CDR3 DNA sequence: TGTGCCAGCAGCTTAGCGTGGGATCCCAATGAGCAGTTCTTC.

The table lists this clonotype with a few counts. The chain joins TRBV12-3 or TRBV12-4 to TRBJ1-1; D is unresolved. The CDR3 is 11 amino acids. Between the trimmed V and J ends, which lost 6 bases and 6 bases, there was a span of 8 bases. CDR3 loop: CASSHGAEAFF. The CDR3 bases are TGTGCCAGCAGCCACGGGGCTGAAGCTTTCTTT.

The rearrangement uses TRBV5-1 and TRBJ1-1, with a weak D call TRBD1 (5 bases). With 7 bases removed from V and 3 bases from J, the gap between germline ends came to 13 bases. The CDR3 has 13 residues. Germline CDR1 SGHRS, CDR2 YFSETQ. In DNA form, the CDR3 reads TGCGCCAGCCTCGAACAGGACGACACTGAAGCTTTCTTT. It codes for CASLEQDDTEAFF.

The chain combines TRBV12-3 or TRBV12-4 with TRBJ2-3; D not resolved. V was shortened by 6 bases and J by 2 bases, with 15 bases between the two germline ends. The CDR3 runs 15 residues. In DNA form, the CDR3 reads TGTGCCAGCAGCAGCTCGGACCGTTCCACAGATACGCAGTATTTT. It encodes CASSSSDRSTDTQYF.

This clonotype showed up just a few times. The CDR3 sequence is CASSLARRAYEQYF. In DNA, the CDR3 is TGCGCCAGCAGCTTGGCCCGGAGGGCCTACGAGCAGTACTTC. The chain recombines TRBV5-1 with TRBJ2-7; D is possibly TRBD2 (6 bases). This CDR3 region has 14 residues. The germline gives CDR1 SGHRS, CDR2 YFSETQ. The ends were cut back, 0 bases at V and 2 bases at J, with 9 bases in the middle.

This clonotype was seen only a few times. This sequence joins TRBV7-3 and TRBJ2-3; unclear D gene. The length of the CDR3 is 15 residues. V lost 4 bases and J lost 2, with 13 bases in between. Per the germline V gene, CDR1 is SGHTA and CDR2 is FQGTGA. CDR3 sequence (DNA): TGTGCCAGCAGCTCGTCGGAGAGACCCACAGATACGCAGTATTTT. It encodes CASSSSERPTDTQYF.

The chain carries TRBV6-1 and TRBJ2-7; 7 bases match TRBD2. CDR3 length: 14 amino acids. The germline gives CDR1 MNHNS, CDR2 SASEGT. Trimming removed 3 bases from V and 1 base from J; junction bases left unmatched: 3. CDR3 sequence: CASSEGGRSYEQYF. The DNA of the CDR3 is TGTGCCAGCAGTGAGGGAGGGAGGTCCTACGAGCAGTACTTC.

V gene TRBV16 combines with J gene TRBJ1-2, with D hard to call. CDR1 is KGHSY and CDR2 is FQNENV in the germline V gene. V was shortened by 1 base and J by 5 bases, with 11 bases between the two germline ends. This CDR3 has 14 amino acids. CDR3 DNA sequence: TGTGCCAGCAGCCAATTGGAGGTCCGATATGGCTACACCTTC. Protein: CASSQLEVRYGYTF.

The sample holds a few counts of this clonotype. V gene TRBV28 combines with J gene TRBJ1-6, with D perhaps matching TRBD1 (5 bases). The germline CDR1 and CDR2 sequences are MDHEN and SYDVKM. The ends were cut back, 7 bases at V and 6 bases at J, with 13 bases in the middle. This CDR3 has 14 amino acids. The CDR3 coding sequence is TGTGCCAGCACTCGGGACGGAACTAATTCACCCCTCCACTTT. Translation: CASTRDGTNSPLHF.

This sequence joins TRBV5-1 and TRBJ2-5; 9 bases agree with TRBD2. The CDR3 is 16 amino acids. The germline gives CDR1 SGHRS, CDR2 YFSETQ. V lost 0 bases to trimming and J lost 0 bases; unmatched junction nucleotides: 3. CDR3 nucleotide sequence: TGCGCCAGCAGCTTGGAAGCGGGAGGAAACCAAGAGACCCAGTACTTC. The encoded protein is CASSLEAGGNQETQYF.